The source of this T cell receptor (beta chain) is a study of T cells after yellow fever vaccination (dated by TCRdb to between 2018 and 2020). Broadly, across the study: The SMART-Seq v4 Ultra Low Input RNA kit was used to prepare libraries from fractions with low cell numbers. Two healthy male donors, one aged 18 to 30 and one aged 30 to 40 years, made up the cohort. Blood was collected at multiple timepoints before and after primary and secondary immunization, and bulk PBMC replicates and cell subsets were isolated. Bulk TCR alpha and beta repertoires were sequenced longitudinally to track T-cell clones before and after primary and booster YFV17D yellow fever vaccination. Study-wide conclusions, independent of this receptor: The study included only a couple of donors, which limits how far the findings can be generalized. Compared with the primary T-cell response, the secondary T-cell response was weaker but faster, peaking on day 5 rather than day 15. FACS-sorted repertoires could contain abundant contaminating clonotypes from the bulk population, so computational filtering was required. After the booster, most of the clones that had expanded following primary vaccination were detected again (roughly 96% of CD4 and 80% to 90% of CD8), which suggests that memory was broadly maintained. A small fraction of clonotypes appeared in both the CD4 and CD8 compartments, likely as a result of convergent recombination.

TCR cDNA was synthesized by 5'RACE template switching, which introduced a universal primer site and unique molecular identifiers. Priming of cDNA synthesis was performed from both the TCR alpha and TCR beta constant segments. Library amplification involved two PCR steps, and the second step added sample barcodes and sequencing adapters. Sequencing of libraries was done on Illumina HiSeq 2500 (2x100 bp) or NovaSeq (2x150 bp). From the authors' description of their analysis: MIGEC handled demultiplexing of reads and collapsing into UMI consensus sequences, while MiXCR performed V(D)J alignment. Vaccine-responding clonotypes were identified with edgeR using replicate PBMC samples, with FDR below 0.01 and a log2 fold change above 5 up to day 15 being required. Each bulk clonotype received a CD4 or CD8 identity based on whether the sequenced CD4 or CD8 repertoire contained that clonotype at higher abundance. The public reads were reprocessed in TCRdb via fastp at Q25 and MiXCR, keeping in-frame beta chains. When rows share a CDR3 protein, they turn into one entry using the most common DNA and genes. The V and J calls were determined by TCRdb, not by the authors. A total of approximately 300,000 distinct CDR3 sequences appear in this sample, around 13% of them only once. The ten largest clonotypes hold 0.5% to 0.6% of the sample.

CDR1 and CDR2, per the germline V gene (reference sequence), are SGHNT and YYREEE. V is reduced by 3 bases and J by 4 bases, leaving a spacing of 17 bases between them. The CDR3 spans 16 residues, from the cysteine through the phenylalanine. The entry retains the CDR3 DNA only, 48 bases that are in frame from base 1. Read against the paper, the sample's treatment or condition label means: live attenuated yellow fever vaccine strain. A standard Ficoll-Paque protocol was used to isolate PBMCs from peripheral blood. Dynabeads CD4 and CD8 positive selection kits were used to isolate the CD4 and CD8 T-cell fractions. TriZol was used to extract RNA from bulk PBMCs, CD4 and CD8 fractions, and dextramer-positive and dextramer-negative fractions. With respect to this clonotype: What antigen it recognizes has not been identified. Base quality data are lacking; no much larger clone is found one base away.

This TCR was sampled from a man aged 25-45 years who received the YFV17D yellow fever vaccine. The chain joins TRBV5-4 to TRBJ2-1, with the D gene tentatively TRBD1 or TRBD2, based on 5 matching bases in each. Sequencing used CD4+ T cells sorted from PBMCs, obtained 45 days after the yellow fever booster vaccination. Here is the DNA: TGTGCCAGCAGCTCGACCCGGGACCTTCAGTACAATGAGCAGTTCTTC. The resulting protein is CASSSTRDLQYNEQFF. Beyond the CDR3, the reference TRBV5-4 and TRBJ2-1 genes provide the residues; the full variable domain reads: ETGVTQSPTHLIKTRGQQVTLRCSSQSGHNTVSWYQQALGQGPQFIFQYYREEENGRGNFPPRFSGLQFPNYSSELNVNALELDDSALYLCASSSTRDLQYNEQFFGPGTRLTVL.